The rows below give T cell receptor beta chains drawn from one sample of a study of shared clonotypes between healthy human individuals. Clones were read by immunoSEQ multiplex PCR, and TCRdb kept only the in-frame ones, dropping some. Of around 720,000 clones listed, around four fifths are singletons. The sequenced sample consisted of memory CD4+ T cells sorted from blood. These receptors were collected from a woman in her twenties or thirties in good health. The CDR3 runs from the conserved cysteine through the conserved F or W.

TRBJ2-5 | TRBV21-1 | CASSHQGELRETQYF
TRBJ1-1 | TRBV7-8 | CASSLLRDTEAFF
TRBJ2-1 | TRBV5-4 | CASSLVGSYNEQFF
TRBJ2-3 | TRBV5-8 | CASSSGAGVADTQYF
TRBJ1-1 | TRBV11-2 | CASRIGLGSEAFF
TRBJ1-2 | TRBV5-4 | CASSLGTVHPYGYTF
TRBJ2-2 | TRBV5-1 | CASSPSPGTNTGELFF
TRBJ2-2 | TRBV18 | CASSPLQAVDTGELFF
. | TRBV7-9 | CASSLSGQVSEQYF
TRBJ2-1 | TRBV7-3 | CASSPASYNEQFF
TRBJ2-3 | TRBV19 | CASSLQTSGRDERTDTQYF
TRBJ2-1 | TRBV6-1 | CASPTRLLSYNEQFF
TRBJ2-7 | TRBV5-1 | CASSDSAYEQYF
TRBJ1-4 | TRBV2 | CASRKTPLSGKLFF
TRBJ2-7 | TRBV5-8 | CASSLGQGLTYEQYF
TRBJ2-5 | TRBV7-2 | CASSPGHQSETQYF
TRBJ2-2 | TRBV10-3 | CAIRARANTGELFF
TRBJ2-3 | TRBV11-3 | CASSHDRDQDTQYF
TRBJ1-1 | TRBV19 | CATHSPGQGAFF
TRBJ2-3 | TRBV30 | CAWSVGGGADTQYF
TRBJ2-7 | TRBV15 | CATSRDSGNSEQYF
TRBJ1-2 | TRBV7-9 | CASSPPAGHTYGYTF
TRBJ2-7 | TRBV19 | CASSIIGQADYEQYF
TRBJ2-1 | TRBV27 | CASSLYSLGPTQNNEQFF
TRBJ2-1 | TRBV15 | CATSLFSLVQHEQFF
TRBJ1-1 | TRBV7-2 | CASSRGGGNTEAFF
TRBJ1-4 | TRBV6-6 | CASSYRENGGEKLFF
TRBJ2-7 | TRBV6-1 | CASSEGGSGAYEQYF
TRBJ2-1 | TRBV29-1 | CSGGTVSYNEQFF
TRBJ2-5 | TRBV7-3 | CASSPLGQYGETQYF
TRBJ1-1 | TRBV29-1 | CSVEDLGRGEAFF
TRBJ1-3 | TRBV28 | CASKGTGRMTRTGNTIYF
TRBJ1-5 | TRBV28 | CASLWGAGSQPQHF
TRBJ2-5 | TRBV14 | CASSQGFLATETQYF
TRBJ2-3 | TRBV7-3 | CASSEGLRDTQYF
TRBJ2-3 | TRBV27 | CASRNSGPSTDTQYF
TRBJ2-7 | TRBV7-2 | CASSLAPGAVSYEQYF
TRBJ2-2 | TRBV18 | CASSQGTGGLANTGELFF
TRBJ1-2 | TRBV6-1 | CASSGLDRGGLNGYTF
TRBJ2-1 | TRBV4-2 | CASSQRGNIAGVYNEQFF
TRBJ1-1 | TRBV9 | CASSGTGPDTEAFF